This entry lists 27 T cell receptor beta chains sequenced from one sample in a study of CD8+ T cells in alopecia areata. It was cDNA, reverse transcribed from extracted RNA, that served as the sequencing template. The table came from immunoSEQ multiplex PCR; TCRdb's copy has only in-frame clones and leaves some out. The sample has fewer than 80,000 clones, approximately 60% seen once. The specimen was CD8+ T cells sorted from blood, collected at week 0. The receptors were sampled from a human donor with alopecia areata.

The chain employs TRBV15 and TRBJ2-1; TRBD2 matches at 16 bases. The CDR3 loop spans 17 amino acids. From germline, CDR1 is LNHNV and CDR2 YYDKDF (reference sequence). Losses at the gene ends were 3 bases for V and 8 bases for J; bases not matched to a gene: 7. CDR3 protein: CATSSDPGLAGGDEQFF. The CDR3 nucleotides are TGTGCCACCAGCAGCGACCCGGGACTAGCGGGAGGGGATGAGCAGTTCTTC.

The chain has TRBV5-6 and TRBJ2-1; D might be TRBD1 or TRBD2, each matching 5 bases. CDR3 length equals 14 residues. Trimming stripped 0 bases from V and 4 bases from J, with 8 bases between. Per the germline V gene, CDR1 is SGHDT and CDR2 is YYEEEE. The CDR3 DNA reads TGTGCCAGCAGCTTGGCCGGGACGTACAATGAGCAGTTCTTC. It specifies CASSLAGTYNEQFF.

CDR3: CASSDNRGHGTDTQYF. CDR3 nucleotide sequence: TGTGCCAGCAGTGATAACAGGGGGCATGGCACAGATACGCAGTATTTT. The rearrangement links TRBV25-1 to TRBJ2-3; 9 bases match TRBD1. The ends lost 3 bases at V and 1 base at J; junction bases unmatched: 5. The CDR3 covers 16 residues. Germline V lookup: CDR1 MGHDK, CDR2 SYGVNS.

The chain links TRBV7-9 to TRBJ2-3, with D possibly called TRBD1 or TRBD2 (5 bases each). Germline CDR1 SEHNR, CDR2 FQNEAQ (reference sequence). The length of the CDR3 is 15 residues. With 5 bases removed from V and 0 bases from J, the gap between germline ends came to 12 bases. The CDR3 spells CASSDGTESTDTQYF. In DNA, the CDR3 is TGTGCCAGCAGCGATGGGACGGAGAGCACAGATACGCAGTATTTT.

The chain has TRBV10-3 and TRBJ1-2, with D maybe TRBD1 (5 bases). This CDR3 region has 15 residues. Trimming cost V 0 bases and J 1 base, with 9 bases left between them. Germline V gene lookup returns CDR1 ENHRY and CDR2 SYGVKD. The CDR3: CAISESGTYNYGYTF. DNA of the CDR3: TGTGCCATCAGTGAGTCGGGGACGTATAACTATGGCTACACCTTC.

The CDR3 nucleotides are TGTGCAGTCATGGGACCCACTGAAGCTTTCTTT. It specifies CAVMGPTEAFF. This rearrangement joins TRBV6-5 to TRBJ1-1, with D possibly matching TRBD1 (5 bases). Germline-derived CDR1 and CDR2 are MNHEY and SVGAGI. The CDR3 has 11 residues.

V is TRBV7-2 and J is TRBJ2-5; no firm D call. CDR3 length: 17 residues. In germline, CDR1 is SGHTA, CDR2 FQGNSA. With 1 base removed from V and 5 bases from J, the gap between germline ends came to 20 bases. The CDR3 sequence is CASSLGFLGSYIETQYF. In nucleotides, the CDR3 is TGTGCCAGCAGCTTAGGGTTTTTGGGCTCATATATTGAGACCCAGTACTTC. The variable domain in full, with the rest retrieved from reference TRBV7-2 and TRBJ2-5, is GAGVSQSPSNKVTEKGKDVELRCDPISGHTALYWYRQSLGQGLEFLIYFQGNSAPDKSGLPSDRFSAERTGGSVSTLTIQRTQQEDSAVYLCASSLGFLGSYIETQYFGPGTRLLVL.

This clone was seen more than once but under ten times. The chain has TRBV6-4 and TRBJ2-3, with D possibly being TRBD1 or TRBD2 (5 bases each). The CDR3 is made up of 14 amino acids. In germline, CDR1 is MRHNA, CDR2 SNTAGT. V was trimmed by 2 bases and J by 4 bases, leaving 10 bases between them. The CDR3 reads CASSDRDGSDTQYF. CDR3 coding DNA: TGTGCCAGCAGTGACCGGGACGGATCAGATACGCAGTATTTT.

In DNA form, the CDR3 reads TGTGCCATCAGCCCGGACTCTTACGAGCAGTACTTC. Its protein product is CAISPDSYEQYF. The chain has TRBV10-3 and TRBJ2-7, with TRBD2 as a possible D gene (5 bases). Trimming pared 6 bases from V and 4 bases from J, leaving 10 bases between. Germline V gene lookup returns CDR1 ENHRY and CDR2 SYGVKD. CDR3 length: 12 amino acids.

CDR3 in amino acids: CSVDTLVETQYF. CDR3 coding DNA: TGCAGCGTTGATACCCTAGTAGAGACCCAGTACTTC. This chain joins TRBV29-1 and TRBJ2-5; D remains unclear. Germline values: CDR1 SQVTM, CDR2 ANQGSEA. V lost 3 bases and J 4 bases, leaving 9 bases between the germline ends. The CDR3 sequence is 12 residues long. Drawing the rest from reference TRBV29-1 and TRBJ2-5, the complete variable domain is SAVISQKPSRDICQRGTSLTIQCQVDSQVTMMFWYRQQPGQSLTLIATANQGSEATYESGFVIDKFPISRPNLTFSTLTVSNMSPEDSSIYLCSVDTLVETQYFGPGTRLLVL.

This chain uses TRBV6-6 with TRBJ2-2; D remains unclear. Germline CDR1 is MNHNY and CDR2 is SVGAGI (reference sequence). This CDR3 has 13 residues. The CDR3 here is CAGGETNTGELFF. The CDR3 nucleotides are TGTGCAGGCGGTGAAACGAACACCGGGGAGCTGTTTTTT.

V gene TRBV5-4 combines with J gene TRBJ1-2; D remains ambiguous. Trimming shortened V by 2 bases and J by 6 bases, and 8 bases separated the two germline ends. Looked up from germline, CDR1 is SGHNT and CDR2 is YYREEE (reference sequence). The CDR3 consists of 12 residues. CDR3 nucleotides: TGTGCCAGCAGCTTAGATGTGCATGGCTACACCTTC. Translated, it gives CASSLDVHGYTF.

The V gene is TRBV13, the J gene TRBJ2-7, with D possibly matching TRBD1 (6 bases). V was trimmed by 5 bases and J by 3 bases, leaving 11 bases between them. Germline V gene lookup returns CDR1 PRHDT and CDR2 FYEKMQ (reference sequence). This CDR3 is built from 13 residues. The chain's CDR3 is CASSTNRDYEQYF. The CDR3, as DNA: TGTGCCAGCAGCACTAACAGGGACTACGAGCAGTACTTC.

The gene calls are TRBV9 and TRBJ2-6, with D unresolved. The CDR3 is 15 amino acids. Trimming took off 0 bases at V and 10 bases at J, with 14 bases between the two ends. Germline V gene lookup returns CDR1 SGDLS and CDR2 YYNGEE. The CDR3 protein is CASSVERRASNVLTF. The CDR3 DNA is TGTGCCAGCAGCGTAGAGCGCCGGGCTTCTAACGTCCTGACTTTC.

This clone was counted a few times. V is TRBV5-1 and J is TRBJ2-7; D is unclear. The V and J ends lost 2 bases and 2 bases respectively, with 8 bases between them. The CDR3 runs 13 residues. Germline V gene lookup returns CDR1 SGHRS and CDR2 YFSETQ. The CDR3 region is CASSFRTPYEQYF. The CDR3 DNA is TGCGCCAGCAGCTTTCGGACCCCCTACGAGCAGTACTTC. The full variable domain, completed using reference TRBV5-1 and TRBJ2-7, is KAGVTQTPRYLIKTRGQQVTLSCSPISGHRSVSWYQQTPGQGLQFLFEYFSETQRNKGNFPGRFSGRQFSNSRSEMNVSTLELGDSALYLCASSFRTPYEQYFGPGTRLTVT.

The chain uses TRBV30 and TRBJ2-3; 12 bases are shared with TRBD1. The CDR3 is 16 residues long. J gave up 5 bases and V 2 bases, and 8 bases lay outside the gene matches. Per germline, CDR1 GTSNPN and CDR2 SVGIG (reference sequence). CDR3 loop: CAWSSGTGGLEDTQYF. CDR3 nucleotides: TGTGCCTGGAGTTCCGGGACAGGGGGCCTGGAAGATACGCAGTATTTT.

The V and J genes are TRBV27 and TRBJ1-2, with D maybe TRBD1 (5 bases). The CDR3 runs to 13 residues. Trimming left V 11 bases short and J 0 bases short, with 13 bases between. From germline, CDR1 is MNHEY and CDR2 SMNVEV (reference sequence). Here the CDR3 DNA reads TGTGCCTGGGGGATGAGAACTAACTATGGCTACACCTTC. Amino acids: CAWGMRTNYGYTF.

The DNA for the CDR3 is TGCAGCGTTGACGGACTAGCGGGAGGGACCTACAATGAGCAGTTCTTC. It translates to CSVDGLAGGTYNEQFF. This chain uses TRBV29-1 with TRBJ2-1; 15 nucleotides line up with TRBD2. V lost 3 bases, J lost 2 bases, and 2 bases stayed unmatched. CDR3 size: 16 residues. Looked up from germline, CDR1 is SQVTM and CDR2 is ANQGSEA.

V is TRBV19 and J is TRBJ2-1; 10 bases map to TRBD1. The CDR3 sequence is 14 residues long. The germline CDR1 and CDR2 sequences are LNHDA and SQIVND (reference sequence). V lost 5 bases, J lost 7 bases, and 5 bases stayed unmatched. CDR3 DNA: TGTGCCAGTAGTCCATGGACAGGGGGGAATGAGCAGTTCTTC. It translates to CASSPWTGGNEQFF.

The V call is TRBV9, the J call TRBJ2-3; D uncertain. V gave up 4 bases and J gave up 0 bases, with 3 bases separating them. There are 12 residues in the CDR3. CDR1 and CDR2 from the germline V gene are SGDLS and YYNGEE. The CDR3 nucleotides are TGTGCCAGCAGCAAAAGCACAGATACGCAGTATTTT. Protein product: CASSKSTDTQYF.

The rearrangement joins TRBV4-1 to TRBJ2-7, with D hard to call. V lost 2 bases, J lost 3 bases, and 8 bases lay in between. This CDR3 spans 13 amino acids. Per the germline V gene, CDR1 is MGHRA and CDR2 is YSYEKL. DNA for the CDR3: TGCGCCAGCAGCCAAACGACCGGCTACGAGCAGTACTTC. Protein product: CASSQTTGYEQYF.

This rearrangement joins TRBV7-9 to TRBJ2-7; TRBD1 agrees at 9 bases. V was pared by 5 bases and J by 5 bases, with 7 bases of the junction left unmatched. Germline loops: CDR1 SEHNR, CDR2 FQNEAQ (reference sequence). The CDR3 is 14 residues long. For the CDR3, the DNA is TGTGCCAGCAGCCCTCAACAGGGGGCCCACGAGCAGTACTTC. Its translation is CASSPQQGAHEQYF. The complete variable domain, with remaining parts taken from reference TRBV7-9 and TRBJ2-7, reads DTGVSQNPRHKITKRGQNVTFRCDPISEHNRLYWYRQTLGQGPEFLTYFQNEAQLEKSRLLSDRFSAERPKGSFSTLEIQRTEQGDSAMYLCASSPQQGAHEQYFGPGTRLTVT.

This chain connects TRBV29-1 to TRBJ1-1, with 7 bases fitting TRBD1. The germline V gene encodes CDR1 SQVTM and CDR2 ANQGSEA. Germline trimming cut 4 bases from V and 4 bases from J; bases unmatched to any gene: 18. The CDR3 covers 17 residues. The CDR3 coding sequence is TGCAGCGTTGCACACACCACCCTGGACAGGTTGTCCACTGAAGCTTTCTTT. It is translated as CSVAHTTLDRLSTEAFF.

This clone is a singleton in its sample. V and J are TRBV30 and TRBJ2-1; 10 bases fit TRBD1. This CDR3 has 12 residues. J gave up 6 bases and V 8 bases, and 4 bases lay outside the gene matches. Germline V lookup: CDR1 GTSNPN, CDR2 SVGIG (reference sequence). The CDR3 region is CAARDRGNEQFF. For the CDR3, the DNA is TGTGCCGCCCGGGACAGGGGCAATGAGCAGTTCTTC.

In its sample, this clone was seen many times. V gene TRBV5-1 combines with J gene TRBJ1-4; 9 bases agree with TRBD1. The germline gives CDR1 SGHRS, CDR2 YFSETQ. The CDR3 is 15 residues long. The V segment lost 4 bases and the J segment 8 bases; nucleotides outside the gene matches: 9. The CDR3 DNA follows: TGCGCCAGCAGCGCGCCGGGACAGGGACAGGAAAAACTGTTTTTT. Translating gives CASSAPGQGQEKLFF.

CDR3: CASSQDRGLYGYTF. The CDR3 DNA reads TGCGCCAGCAGCCAAGATAGAGGCCTCTATGGCTACACCTTC. This chain uses TRBV4-1 with TRBJ1-2; D remains ambiguous. Germline V gives CDR1 MGHRA, CDR2 YSYEKL. The germline V and J ends were trimmed by 0 bases and 4 bases, with 9 bases remaining between them. The CDR3 totals 14 residues.

V and J are TRBV30 and TRBJ2-7; D is uncertain. Trimming removed 1 base at V and 2 bases at J, with 9 bases between. CDR3 length: 13 residues. The germline gives CDR1 GTSNPN, CDR2 SVGIG (reference sequence). CDR3 sequence reads: CAWSAGRTYEQYF. The CDR3 nucleotides are TGTGCCTGGAGTGCAGGCCGTACCTACGAGCAGTACTTC.